This T cell receptor beta chain was retrieved from a study of shared T cell receptors in the human thymus. From germline, CDR1 is MNHNS and CDR2 SASEGT. Trimming cost V 6 bases and J 6 bases, with 14 bases left between them. The CDR3 length is 14 residues. Repertoires were generated with immunoSEQ multiplex PCR, while TCRdb's copy carries only in-frame clones and drops some. The repertoire consists of hundreds of thousands of clones, with about 87% occurring once and the leading ten covering about 0.0094%. These data were also filed under a second study, of human thymus T cells. That study reports: Resections that were taken during corrective heart surgery supplied the thymus tissue.

The sequence derives from a boy under two years old with a congenital heart defect. Sequencing was performed on thymocytes. The chain recombines TRBV6-1 with TRBJ1-4, with D possibly matching TRBD1 (6 bases). The CDR3 reads CASRVQGFYEKLFF. The CDR3 nucleotides are TGTGCCAGCAGAGTACAGGGTTTTTATGAAAAACTGTTTTTT.